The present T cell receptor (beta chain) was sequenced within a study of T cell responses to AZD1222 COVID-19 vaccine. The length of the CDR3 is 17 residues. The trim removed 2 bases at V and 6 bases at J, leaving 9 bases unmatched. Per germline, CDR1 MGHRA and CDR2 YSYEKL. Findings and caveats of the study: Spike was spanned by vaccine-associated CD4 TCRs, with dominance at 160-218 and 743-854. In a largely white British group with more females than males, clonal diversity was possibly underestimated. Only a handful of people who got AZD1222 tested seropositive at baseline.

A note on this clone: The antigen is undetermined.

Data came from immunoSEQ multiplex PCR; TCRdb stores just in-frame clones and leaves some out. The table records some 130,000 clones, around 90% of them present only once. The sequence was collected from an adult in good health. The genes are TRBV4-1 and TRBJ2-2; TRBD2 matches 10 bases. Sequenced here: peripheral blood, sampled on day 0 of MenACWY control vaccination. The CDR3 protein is CASSQPSGRALSGELFF. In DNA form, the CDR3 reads TGCGCCAGCAGCCAACCAAGCGGGAGGGCATTGTCCGGGGAGCTGTTTTTT.